What follows are 4 T cell receptor beta chains derived from one specimen sequenced in a study of beta chain features in type 1 diabetes. Study-wide points: Shorter TCRB CDR3s, moderately but significantly so, marked every one of the four CD4+ subsets in Type 1 diabetes patients.

The authors reverse transcribed all of the isolated RNA, so sequencing captured expressed TCRB transcripts. The repertoire was sequenced with immunoSEQ multiplex PCR; TCRdb's copy has only in-frame clones and lacks some. This table has about 640,000 clones, around an eighth appearing once. Antigens for these TCRs are unknown. The sequencing input was naive CD4+ T cells from blood. The receptors shown here come from a man in his thirties or forties with type 1 diabetes.

The genes are TRBV5-1 and TRBJ2-3; D is unresolved. The CDR3 is 13 residues long. Looked up from germline, CDR1 is SGHRS and CDR2 is YFSETQ. The V end lost 4 bases, the J end lost 2 bases, and 8 bases lay between the germline ends. CDR3 coding DNA: TGCGCCAGCAGCAACTCGGCCACAGATACGCAGTATTTT. Amino acid sequence: CASSNSATDTQYF.

The V and J genes are TRBV7-8 and TRBJ2-5; unclear D gene. CDR1 is SGHVS and CDR2 is FQNEAQ in the germline V gene. The CDR3 has 13 amino acids. Trimming removed 3 bases from V and 3 bases from J, with 8 bases in between. The CDR3, as DNA: TGTGCCAGCAGCTTGTTCCTGGAAGAGACCCAGTACTTC. Protein: CASSLFLEETQYF.

This clone has only a few counts. The CDR3 is CASSSGPGDTQYF. CDR3 coding DNA: TGTGCCAGCAGTTCGGGCCCGGGGGATACGCAGTATTTT. This chain joins TRBV28 and TRBJ2-3; D may be TRBD2 (5 bases). The germline gives CDR1 MDHEN, CDR2 SYDVKM. V lost 4 bases, J lost 6 bases, and 11 bases lay in between. The CDR3 runs 13 residues.

This clone was observed a few times. V is TRBV4-2 and J is TRBJ1-2, with 7 bases identical to TRBD1. V lost 2 bases, J lost 2 bases, and 2 bases stayed unmatched. Per germline, CDR1 LGHNA and CDR2 YNFKEQ. The CDR3 covers 14 residues. The CDR3 here is CASSQPGQNYGYTF. The CDR3 DNA is TGTGCCAGCAGCCAACCGGGACAGAACTATGGCTACACCTTC.